The entry below describes one T cell receptor beta chain. The data stem from a study of blood T cell repertoires in COVID-19. Study as a whole: Some COVID-19 samples were acute and others convalescent; all came from the United States, Italy and Spain. T cells, B-cell-depleted T cells, or PBMCs provided the cDNA or gDNA that served as material.

Original processing notes: Nucleated cell number was recorded as an estimate derived from reference gene primer amplification. This table comes from immunoSEQ multiplex PCR, and its TCRdb copy is limited to in-frame clones, with some not included. D and trimming come from the DNA, and the V and J calls and clone size come from that table. This sample yields approximately 350,000 clones, of which around 90% are seen a single time; around 1.3% belongs to the top ten. V shed 4 bases and J shed 3 bases, with 18 bases lying between them. Germline values: CDR1 MDHEN, CDR2 SYDVKM. The CDR3 runs 16 residues.

V and J are TRBV28 and TRBJ1-2; a weak D match, TRBD1 (5 bases). The sample consisted of peripheral blood. The clonotype comes from a man aged 40-49 years with acute or convalescent COVID-19. In DNA form, the CDR3 reads TGTGCCAGCAGTTCCCCCATAGGGCAGGGTGACTATGGCTACACCTTC. Translated: CASSSPIGQGDYGYTF.